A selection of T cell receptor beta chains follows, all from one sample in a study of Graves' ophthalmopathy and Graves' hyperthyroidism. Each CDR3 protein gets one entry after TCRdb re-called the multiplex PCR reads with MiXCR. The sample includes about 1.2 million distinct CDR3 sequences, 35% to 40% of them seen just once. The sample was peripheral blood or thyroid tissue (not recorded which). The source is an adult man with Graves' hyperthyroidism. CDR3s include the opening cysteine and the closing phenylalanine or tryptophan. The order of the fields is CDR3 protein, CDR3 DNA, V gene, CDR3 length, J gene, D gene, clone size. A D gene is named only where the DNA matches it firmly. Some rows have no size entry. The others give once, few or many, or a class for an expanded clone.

CDR3 protein: CATSDGPNTGELFF
CDR3 DNA: TGTGCCACCAGTGACGGCCCGAACACCGGGGAGCTGTTTTTT
V gene: TRBV24-1
CDR3 length: 14
J gene: TRBJ2-2
D gene: -
clone size: once

CDR3 protein: CAISESRGQAGNTGELFF
CDR3 DNA: TGTGCCATCAGTGAGTCAAGGGGGCAGGCTGGAAACACCGGGGAGCTGTTTTTT
V gene: TRBV10-3
CDR3 length: 18
J gene: TRBJ2-2
D gene: TRBD1
clone size: -

CDR3 protein: CAISESRQDTGELFF
CDR3 DNA: TGTGCCATCAGTGAGTCGAGGCAGGACACCGGGGAGCTGTTTTTT
V gene: TRBV6-4
CDR3 length: 15
J gene: TRBJ2-2
D gene: -
clone size: -

CDR3 protein: CASSAPKGGYGYTF
CDR3 DNA: TGTGCCAGCTCAGCCCCCAAAGGGGGCTATGGCTACACCTTC
V gene: TRBV18
CDR3 length: 14
J gene: TRBJ1-2
D gene: -
clone size: -

CDR3 protein: CATSIGNEKLFF
CDR3 DNA: TGTGCCACCAGCATCGGGAATGAAAAACTGTTTTTT
V gene: TRBV15
CDR3 length: 12
J gene: TRBJ1-4
D gene: -
clone size: -

CDR3 protein: CASSYSKGATWSGANVLTF
CDR3 DNA: TGTGCCAGCAGTTACTCCAAGGGGGCGACTTGGTCTGGGGCCAACGTCCTGACTTTC
V gene: TRBV10-3
CDR3 length: 19
J gene: TRBJ2-6
D gene: TRBD1
clone size: -

CDR3 protein: CASSLVVQAAVGQFF
CDR3 DNA: TGTGCCAGCAGCTTAGTTGTCCAGGCGGCGGTAGGGCAGTTCTTC
V gene: TRBV7-2
CDR3 length: 15
J gene: TRBJ2-1
D gene: -
clone size: -

CDR3 protein: CASSEAFQGQLNTEAFF
CDR3 DNA: TGTGCCAGCAGTGAAGCTTTCCAGGGACAGCTGAACACTGAAGCTTTCTTT
V gene: TRBV2
CDR3 length: 17
J gene: TRBJ1-1
D gene: TRBD1
clone size: -

CDR3 protein: CASSYLTDYEQYF
CDR3 DNA: TGTGCCAGCAGTTACCTCACCGACTACGAGCAGTACTTC
V gene: TRBV14
CDR3 length: 13
J gene: TRBJ2-7
D gene: -
clone size: -

CDR3 protein: CASSRLTGLAGDEQYF
CDR3 DNA: TGCGCCAGCAGCCGCTTGACGGGACTAGCGGGAGACGAGCAGTACTTC
V gene: TRBV4-1
CDR3 length: 16
J gene: TRBJ2-7
D gene: TRBD2
clone size: many

CDR3 protein: CASSLGTGFYSPLHF
CDR3 DNA: TGTGCCAGCAGCTTAGGGACAGGATTTTATTCACCCCTCCACTTT
V gene: TRBV11-2
CDR3 length: 15
J gene: TRBJ1-6
D gene: TRBD1
clone size: few

CDR3 protein: CASRINEGAGYGYTF
CDR3 DNA: TGTGCCAGCAGGATAAATGAGGGGGCTGGCTATGGCTACACCTTC
V gene: TRBV11-2
CDR3 length: 15
J gene: TRBJ1-2
D gene: TRBD1
clone size: -

CDR3 protein: CSVDVEDGYTF
CDR3 DNA: TGCAGCGTTGATGTGGAGGATGGCTACACCTTC
V gene: TRBV29-1
CDR3 length: 11
J gene: TRBJ1-2
D gene: -
clone size: many

CDR3 protein: CASNNWTVNTEAFF
CDR3 DNA: TGTGCCAGTAATAATTGGACAGTGAACACTGAAGCTTTCTTT
V gene: TRBV19
CDR3 length: 14
J gene: TRBJ1-1
D gene: -
clone size: many

CDR3 protein: CASSVGTLGRHEQYF
CDR3 DNA: TGTGCCAGCAGCGTTGGGACCTTAGGGCGCCACGAGCAGTACTTC
V gene: TRBV9
CDR3 length: 15
J gene: TRBJ2-7
D gene: -
clone size: many

CDR3 protein: CASSPLLGQGAYEQYF
CDR3 DNA: TGTGCCAGCAGCCCACTGCTGGGACAGGGGGCGTACGAGCAGTACTTC
V gene: TRBV7-2
CDR3 length: 16
J gene: TRBJ2-7
D gene: TRBD1
clone size: -

CDR3 protein: CASSKDRGNNQPQHF
CDR3 DNA: TGTGCCAGCAGTAAGGACAGGGGAAACAATCAGCCCCAGCATTTT
V gene: TRBV12-3/TRBV12-4
CDR3 length: 15
J gene: TRBJ1-5
D gene: TRBD1
clone size: -

CDR3 protein: CDSRYEQYF
CDR3 DNA: TGTGACAGCAGATACGAGCAGTACTTC
V gene: TRBV7-6
CDR3 length: 9
J gene: TRBJ2-7
D gene: -
clone size: -

CDR3 protein: CASSSIAGAQGTQYF
CDR3 DNA: TGTGCCAGCAGCTCTATAGCGGGAGCGCAAGGGACCCAGTACTTC
V gene: TRBV7-2
CDR3 length: 15
J gene: TRBJ2-5
D gene: TRBD2
clone size: -

CDR3 protein: CASSLRSGFYGTEAFF
CDR3 DNA: TGTGCCAGCAGCTTACGCTCGGGGTTCTACGGCACTGAAGCTTTCTTT
V gene: TRBV5-5
CDR3 length: 16
J gene: TRBJ1-1
D gene: -
clone size: many

CDR3 protein: CASSHSDSTEAFF
CDR3 DNA: TGTGCCAGCAGTCATTCCGACAGCACTGAAGCTTTCTTT
V gene: TRBV12-3/TRBV12-4
CDR3 length: 13
J gene: TRBJ1-1
D gene: -
clone size: many

CDR3 protein: CATTTGAGGTGYTF
CDR3 DNA: TGTGCCACAACTACAGGGGCCGGGGGCACTGGCTACACCTTC
V gene: TRBV10-3
CDR3 length: 14
J gene: TRBJ1-2
D gene: TRBD1
clone size: -

CDR3 protein: CATSGAYGDYGYTF
CDR3 DNA: TGTGCCACCTCGGGAGCGTATGGGGACTATGGCTACACCTTC
V gene: TRBV7-2
CDR3 length: 14
J gene: TRBJ1-2
D gene: -
clone size: many

CDR3 protein: CASSQEGAGDNSPLHF
CDR3 DNA: TGTGCCAGCAGCCAGGAGGGCGCGGGGGATAATTCACCCCTCCACTTT
V gene: TRBV3-1
CDR3 length: 16
J gene: TRBJ1-6
D gene: -
clone size: few

CDR3 protein: CASRGTAEFYEQYF
CDR3 DNA: TGTGCCAGCAGGGGTACGGCGGAGTTCTACGAGCAGTACTTC
V gene: TRBV12-3/TRBV12-4
CDR3 length: 14
J gene: TRBJ2-7
D gene: -
clone size: -

CDR3 protein: CASSLYHDSNQPQHF
CDR3 DNA: TGTGCCAGCAGTTTATACCACGACAGCAATCAGCCCCAGCATTTT
V gene: TRBV2
CDR3 length: 15
J gene: TRBJ1-5
D gene: -
clone size: few

CDR3 protein: CASSQEQGTEAFF
CDR3 DNA: TGCGCCAGCAGCCAGGAGCAAGGGACTGAAGCTTTCTTT
V gene: TRBV4-3
CDR3 length: 13
J gene: TRBJ1-1
D gene: -
clone size: many

CDR3 protein: CSATQGVETQYF
CDR3 DNA: TGCAGTGCGACCCAGGGGGTGGAGACCCAGTACTTC
V gene: TRBV20-1
CDR3 length: 12
J gene: TRBJ2-5
D gene: TRBD1
clone size: many